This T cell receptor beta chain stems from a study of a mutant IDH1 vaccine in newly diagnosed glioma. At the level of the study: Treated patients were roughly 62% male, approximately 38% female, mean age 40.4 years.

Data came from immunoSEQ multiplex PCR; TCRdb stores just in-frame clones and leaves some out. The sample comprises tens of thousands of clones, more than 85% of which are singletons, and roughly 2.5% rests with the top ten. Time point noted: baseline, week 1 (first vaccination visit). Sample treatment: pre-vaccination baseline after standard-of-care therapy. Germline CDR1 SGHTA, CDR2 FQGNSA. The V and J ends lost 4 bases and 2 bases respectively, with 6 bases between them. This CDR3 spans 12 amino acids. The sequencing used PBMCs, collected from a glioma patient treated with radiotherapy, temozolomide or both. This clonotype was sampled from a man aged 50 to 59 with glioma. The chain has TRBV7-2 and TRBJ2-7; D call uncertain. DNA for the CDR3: TGTGCCAGCAGCTGGACCACCTACGAGCAGTACTTC. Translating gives CASSWTTYEQYF.